What follows are 27 T cell receptor beta chains derived from one specimen sequenced in a study of blood T cells in healthy people across ages. The use of a sample-barcoded 5' primer and a J-beta primer mix characterized a second PCR of roughly 6 to 11 cycles. TCRdb reprocessed the 5' RACE reads via MiXCR and lists one record per CDR3 protein. The sample carries under 1,000,000 distinct CDR3 sequences, around 36% recorded once. Sequencing was done on a sample of blood. These receptors were taken from a man between 18 and 29 years old in good health.

The chain recombines TRBV4-1 with TRBJ2-3; 9 bases fit TRBD2. This CDR3 spans 16 amino acids. CDR1 MGHRA and CDR2 YSYEKL come from the germline V gene. V lost 1 base to trimming and J lost 3 bases; unmatched junction nucleotides: 5. CDR3 sequence reads: CASSQAGSGSTDTQYF. In DNA, the CDR3 is TGCGCCAGCAGCCAAGCAGGTAGCGGGAGTACAGATACGCAGTATTTT.

A word on this clonotype: One junction end does not reproduce the germline sequence, and a read error may be involved. The chain uses TRBV9 and TRBJ1-2; D perhaps matches TRBD1 (5 bases). The CDR3 covers 12 residues. Germline V gene sequence: CDR1 SGDLS, CDR2 YYNGEE. CDR3 residues: CASTGRDYGCTF. The CDR3 nucleotides are TGTGCCAGCACCGGACGGGACTATGGCTGCACCTTC.

This clonotype was seen more than once but under ten times. The chain employs TRBV13 and TRBJ1-5; D is ambiguous. Germline V gives CDR1 PRHDT, CDR2 FYEKMQ (reference sequence). Trimming took off 3 bases at V and 7 bases at J, with 7 bases between the two ends. CDR3 length: 12 residues. CDR3 sequence reads: CASSFNRQPQHF. CDR3 in DNA: TGTGCCAGCAGCTTTAATCGCCAGCCCCAGCATTTT.

Ten or more counts support this clonotype. CDR3 loop: CSVHRALGEQFF. The CDR3 nucleotides are TGCAGCGTTCACAGGGCGCTGGGTGAGCAGTTCTTC. V usage is TRBV29-1 and J usage is TRBJ2-1; possible D gene TRBD1, 6 bases. The CDR3 is 12 residues long. CDR1 is SQVTM, CDR2 ANQGSEA, per germline. Trimming stripped 5 bases from V and 9 bases from J, with 14 bases between.

The rearrangement joins TRBV7-8 to TRBJ1-1; possible D gene TRBD1, 6 bases. This CDR3 has 15 residues. V was shortened by 5 bases and J by 4 bases, with 17 bases between the two germline ends. CDR1 and CDR2 from the germline V gene are SGHVS and FQNEAQ. CDR3 in DNA: TGTGCCAGCAGCCCGCTGGGAGGGGGTGGCACTGAAGCTTTCTTT. It translates to CASSPLGGGGTEAFF.

This clonotype was counted only a few times. The chain has TRBV4-2 and TRBJ1-1, with TRBD1 as a possible D gene (6 bases). There are 15 residues in the CDR3. Per the germline V gene, CDR1 is LGHNA and CDR2 is YNFKEQ. V was pared by 3 bases and J by 5 bases, with 16 bases between. The CDR3 loop reads CASSHPLEGGTEAFF. The CDR3 DNA reads as TGTGCCAGCAGCCACCCCTTGGAGGGGGGGACTGAAGCTTTCTTT.

The chain has TRBV6-2 or TRBV6-3 and TRBJ1-1; possibly TRBD1 for D (5 bases). The CDR3 runs to 14 residues. Germline lookup yields CDR1 MNHEY and CDR2 SVGEGT. Trimming shortened V by 6 bases and J by 3 bases, and 14 bases separated the two germline ends. CDR3 sequence reads: CASSPGMGYTEAFF. CDR3 nucleotide sequence: TGTGCCAGCAGCCCAGGGATGGGATACACTGAAGCTTTCTTT.

In this sample, this clonotype turned up a few times. This sequence joins TRBV20-1 and TRBJ2-5; no clear D. Germline CDR1 DFQATT, CDR2 SNEGSKA (reference sequence). This CDR3 contains 13 residues. Trimming removed 3 bases from V and 0 bases from J, with 8 bases in between. The CDR3 nucleotides are TGCAGTGCTAGCTCGCGAGACCAAGAGACCCAGTACTTC. As protein: CSASSRDQETQYF.

This chain connects TRBV20-1 to TRBJ1-6; D gene ambiguous. CDR3 length equals 14 residues. Germline lookup yields CDR1 DFQATT and CDR2 SNEGSKA (reference sequence). V lost 1 base and J lost 5, with 9 bases in between. Here the CDR3 DNA reads TGCAGTGCTAGAGCCCAGAGTAATAATTCACCCCTCCACTTT. The encoded protein is CSARAQSNNSPLHF.

This clonotype was seen a handful of times. This chain joins TRBV27 and TRBJ2-1; the D is unclear. V was trimmed by 3 bases and J by 8 bases, leaving 17 bases between them. The CDR3 covers 15 residues. CDR1 is MNHEY and CDR2 is SMNVEV in the germline V gene (reference sequence). DNA for the CDR3: TGTGCCAGCAGTTTTGGACCTGTGGGGTGGGATGAGCAGTTCTTC. Amino acids: CASSFGPVGWDEQFF.

This clonotype was recorded at least ten times. The V call is TRBV4-3, the J call TRBJ2-7; D ambiguous. Trimming stripped 0 bases from V and 4 bases from J, with 16 bases between. This CDR3 is 16 amino acids long. Germline lookup yields CDR1 LGHNA and CDR2 YSLEER. The CDR3 sequence is CASSQEVSSVKYEQYF. DNA for the CDR3: TGCGCCAGCAGCCAAGAAGTTTCGTCTGTAAAATACGAGCAGTACTTC.

J is TRBJ2-2 and V is TRBV7-2; D is possibly TRBD2 (5 bases). Trimming took 3 bases from V and 0 from J, leaving 14 bases between them. CDR1 is SGHTA, CDR2 FQGNSA, per germline. This CDR3 region has 17 residues. CDR3 DNA sequence: TGTGCCAGCAGCTTTGCGTCAGGAGCGGCGAACACCGGGGAGCTGTTTTTT. It translates to CASSFASGAANTGELFF.

This chain joins TRBV7-2 and TRBJ1-5; maybe TRBD1 (5 bases). The V and J ends lost 4 bases and 0 bases respectively, with 7 bases between them. Germline values: CDR1 SGHTA, CDR2 FQGNSA. This CDR3 is built from 14 residues. For the CDR3, the DNA is TGTGCCAGCAGCTCGGACATTAGCAATCAGCCCCAGCATTTT. Translating it yields CASSSDISNQPQHF.

A single count supports this clonotype. The chain carries TRBV6-5 and TRBJ1-2, with D unresolved. Trimming cost V 6 bases and J 4 bases, with 15 bases left between them. Germline V gene sequence: CDR1 MNHEY, CDR2 SVGAGI. The CDR3 runs to 14 residues. The CDR3 DNA follows: TGTGCCAGCAGCTCAGGTGGTTTGGTCTATGGCTACACCTTC. Its translation is CASSSGGLVYGYTF.

This chain uses TRBV29-1 with TRBJ1-1; tentatively, D is TRBD1 (6 bases). The CDR3 spans 13 residues. The V gene's germline CDR1 is SQVTM and CDR2 ANQGSEA. Between the trimmed V and J ends, which lost 4 bases and 4 bases, there was a span of 13 bases. The CDR3 nucleotides read TGCAGCGTTGTTTATCGGGGGCGCACTGAAGCTTTCTTT. Amino acids: CSVVYRGRTEAFF. Drawing the rest from reference TRBV29-1 and TRBJ1-1, the complete variable domain is SAVISQKPSRDICQRGTSLTIQCQVDSQVTMMFWYRQQPGQSLTLIATANQGSEATYESGFVIDKFPISRPNLTFSTLTVSNMSPEDSSIYLCSVVYRGRTEAFFGQGTRLTVV.

The chain links TRBV27 to TRBJ2-1; tentatively, D is TRBD2 (5 bases). Per germline, CDR1 MNHEY and CDR2 SMNVEV (reference sequence). Trimming left V 3 bases short and J 2 bases short, with 11 bases between. The CDR3 is made up of 15 amino acids. CDR3 coding DNA: TGTGCCAGCAGTTTTGAGAGGGCCACCTACAATGAGCAGTTCTTC. As protein: CASSFERATYNEQFF.

This clonotype was seen more than once but under ten times. The V call is TRBV15, the J call TRBJ1-1; the D is unclear. Trimming cost V 5 bases and J 4 bases, with 11 bases left between them. The V gene's germline CDR1 is LNHNV and CDR2 YYDKDF (reference sequence). The length of the CDR3 is 13 residues. The CDR3 DNA follows: TGTGCCACCAGCCGTTTTTTGAGCACTGAAGCTTTCTTT. Its translation: CATSRFLSTEAFF. The variable domain in full, completed from reference TRBV15 and TRBJ1-1, reads DAMVIQNPRYQVTQFGKPVTLSCSQTLNHNVMYWYQQKSSQAPKLLFHYYDKDFNNEADTPDNFQSRRPNTSFCFLDIRSPGLGDTAMYLCATSRFLSTEAFFGQGTRLTVV.

The chain has TRBV20-1 and TRBJ1-6; D is unresolved. This CDR3 contains 15 residues. The germline V gene encodes CDR1 DFQATT and CDR2 SNEGSKA (reference sequence). Trimming removed 5 bases at V and 9 bases at J, with 20 bases between. The CDR3 region is CSAEPTPLDGSPLHF. The CDR3 bases are TGCAGTGCTGAGCCCACGCCGCTTGATGGTTCACCCCTCCACTTT.

This clonotype was seen only once. A much larger clone sits a single nucleotide away, making a read error possible. The chain couples TRBV20-1 to TRBJ2-7; TRBD2 matches at 10 bases. The length of the CDR3 is 13 residues. Losses at the gene ends were 3 bases for V and 7 bases for J; bases not matched to a gene: 6. Germline assignment: CDR1 DFQATT and CDR2 SNEGSKA (reference sequence). CDR3 in amino acids: CSARERGGNEQYF. In DNA form, the CDR3 reads TGCAGTGCTAGGGAGCGGGGGGGGAATGAGCAGTACTTC.

Worth noting for this clonotype: A clone one base away is much larger, so this may be a read error. CDR3 nucleotide sequence: TGTGCCTGCAGCCCCAGGGACAGGGGCATGGAGACCCAGTACTTC. Protein: CACSPRDRGMETQYF. The chain links TRBV9 to TRBJ2-5, with 10 positions matching TRBD1. CDR3 length: 15 residues. The V gene's germline CDR1 is SGDLS and CDR2 YYNGEE.

Here the CDR3 reads CAISESRNEQYF. In DNA form, the CDR3 reads TGTGCCATCAGTGAGTCTCGGAATGAGCAGTACTTC. The chain is built from TRBV10-3 and TRBJ2-5; D uncertain. CDR1 is ENHRY, CDR2 SYGVKD, per germline. Deletions cut 0 bases from V and 11 bases from J, with 10 bases between. CDR3 length: 12 amino acids.

The chain recombines TRBV21-1 with TRBJ2-3; no check of the table's D call, TRBD1, against the DNA was made. TRBV21-1 is reported as a pseudogene. The CDR3 covers 15 residues. The CDR3 loop reads CASSSWTGGTDMQYF. The CDR3 bases are TGTGCCAGCAGCTCGTGGACGGGGGGCACAGATATGCAGTATTTT.

This clonotype was observed a few times. The chain couples TRBV2 to TRBJ1-5; 8 positions match TRBD1. The germline V gene has CDR1 SNHLY and CDR2 FYNNEI. Losses at the gene ends were 6 bases for V and 3 bases for J; bases not matched to a gene: 4. The CDR3 sequence is 14 residues long. The DNA of the CDR3 is TGTGCCAGCAGGGACAGGGAGTTCAATCAGCCCCAGCATTTT. Residues: CASRDREFNQPQHF.

V gene TRBV27 combines with J gene TRBJ2-1, with 7 bases matching TRBD2. Trimming at V came to 6 bases and at J to 4 bases, leaving 6 bases not matched to a gene. Germline V gives CDR1 MNHEY, CDR2 SMNVEV (reference sequence). This CDR3 is 14 amino acids long. The CDR3 reads CASSSGMFYNEQFF. The CDR3 region has the DNA TGTGCCAGCAGCAGCGGGATGTTTTACAATGAGCAGTTCTTC.

This clonotype was counted ten times or more. The chain recombines TRBV5-1 with TRBJ2-5, with TRBD2 as a possible D gene (7 bases). This CDR3 contains 12 residues. In germline, CDR1 is SGHRS, CDR2 YFSETQ. V was cut by 3 bases and J by 11 bases, with 14 bases left in between. As DNA, the CDR3 is TGCGCCAGCAGCTCGACGGGGGGCTATCAGTACTTC. The encoded protein is CASSSTGGYQYF.

The CDR3 DNA reads TGCAGTGCTACGCCCACAGGGGTCTATGGCTACACCTTC. Its protein is CSATPTGVYGYTF. The V and J genes are TRBV20-1 and TRBJ1-2; TRBD1 aligns across 7 bases. The V gene's germline CDR1 is DFQATT and CDR2 SNEGSKA (reference sequence). After removal of 4 bases from V and 4 bases from J, the junction contained 6 bases not matched to a gene. The length of the CDR3 is 13 residues.

The V and J genes are TRBV20-1 and TRBJ1-1; TRBD1 might be the D (5 bases). The CDR3 loop spans 15 amino acids. Germline values: CDR1 DFQATT, CDR2 SNEGSKA (reference sequence). Between the trimmed V and J ends, which lost 0 bases and 3 bases, there was a span of 14 bases. The CDR3 region has the DNA TGCAGTGCTAGAGAACTAGGGGCGGGTGACACTGAAGCTTTCTTT. Residues: CSARELGAGDTEAFF.